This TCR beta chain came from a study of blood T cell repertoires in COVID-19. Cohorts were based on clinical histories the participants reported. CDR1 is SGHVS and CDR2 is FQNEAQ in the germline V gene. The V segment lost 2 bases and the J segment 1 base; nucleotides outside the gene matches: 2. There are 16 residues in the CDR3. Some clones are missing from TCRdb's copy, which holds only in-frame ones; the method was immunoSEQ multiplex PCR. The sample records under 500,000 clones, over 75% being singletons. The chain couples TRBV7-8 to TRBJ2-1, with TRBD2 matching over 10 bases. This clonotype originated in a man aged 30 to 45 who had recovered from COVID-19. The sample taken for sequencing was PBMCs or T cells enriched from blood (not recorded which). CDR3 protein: CASSLQAGGSYNEQFF. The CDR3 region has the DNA TGTGCCAGCAGCTTACAAGCGGGAGGGTCCTACAATGAGCAGTTCTTC.